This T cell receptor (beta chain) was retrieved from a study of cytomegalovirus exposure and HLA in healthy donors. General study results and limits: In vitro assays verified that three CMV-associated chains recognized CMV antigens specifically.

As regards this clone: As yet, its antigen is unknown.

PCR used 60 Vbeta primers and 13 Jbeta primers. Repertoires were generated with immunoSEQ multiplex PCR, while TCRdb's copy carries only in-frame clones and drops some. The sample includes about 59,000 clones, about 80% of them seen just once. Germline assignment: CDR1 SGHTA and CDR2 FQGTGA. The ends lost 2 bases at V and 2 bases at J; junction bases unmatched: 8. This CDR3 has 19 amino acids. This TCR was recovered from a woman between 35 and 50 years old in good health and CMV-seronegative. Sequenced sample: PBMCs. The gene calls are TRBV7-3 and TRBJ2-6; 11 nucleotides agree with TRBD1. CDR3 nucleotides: TGTGCCAGCAGCTTATACGGGACAGGGGGTTTGGCTGGGGCCAACGTCCTGACTTTC. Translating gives CASSLYGTGGLAGANVLTF. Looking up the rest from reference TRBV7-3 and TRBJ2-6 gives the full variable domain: GAGVSQTPSNKVTEKGKYVELRCDPISGHTALYWYRQSLGQGPEFLIYFQGTGAADDSGLPNDRFFAVRPEGSVSTLKIQRTERGDSAVYLCASSLYGTGGLAGANVLTFGAGSRLTVL.